Described below is a single T cell receptor beta chain sequence and its context. Its cognate antigen is unknown. This entry is derived from a study of identical twins. Regarding the study as a whole: A partial confounding effect on zero-insertion analyses could come from invariant MAIT and iNKT cells.

TCRdb independently ran MiXCR on the 5' RACE reads; one entry per CDR3 protein. The data show 540,000 or so distinct CDR3 sequences, about a fifth seen once. The ends were cut back, 0 bases at V and 4 bases at J, with 14 bases in the middle. This CDR3 region has 16 residues. Germline CDR1 MNHEY, CDR2 SVGAGI. The data also belong to a second study, concerning yellow fever vaccine responses in identical twins.

Sequencing used CD4+ T cells sorted from blood. The chain joins TRBV6-5 to TRBJ2-3; tentatively, D is TRBD1 or TRBD2 (5 bases each). This receptor was identified in a woman under 30 in good health. The CDR3 sequence: CASSYSLPGRADTQYF. CDR3 nucleotide sequence: TGTGCCAGCAGTTACTCCCTACCGGGGCGTGCAGATACGCAGTATTTT.